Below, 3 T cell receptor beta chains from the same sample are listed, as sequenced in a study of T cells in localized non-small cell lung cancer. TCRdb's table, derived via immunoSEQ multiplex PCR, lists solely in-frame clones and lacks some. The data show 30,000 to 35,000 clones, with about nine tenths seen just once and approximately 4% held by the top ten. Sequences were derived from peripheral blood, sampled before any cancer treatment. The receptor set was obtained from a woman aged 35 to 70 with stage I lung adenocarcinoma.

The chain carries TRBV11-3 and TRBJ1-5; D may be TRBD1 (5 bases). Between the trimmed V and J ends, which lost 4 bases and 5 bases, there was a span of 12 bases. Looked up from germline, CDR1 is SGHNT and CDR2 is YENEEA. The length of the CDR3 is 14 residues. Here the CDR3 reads CASSSPRAHQPQHF. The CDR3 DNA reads TGTGCCAGCAGCTCCCCCAGGGCCCATCAGCCCCAGCATTTT.

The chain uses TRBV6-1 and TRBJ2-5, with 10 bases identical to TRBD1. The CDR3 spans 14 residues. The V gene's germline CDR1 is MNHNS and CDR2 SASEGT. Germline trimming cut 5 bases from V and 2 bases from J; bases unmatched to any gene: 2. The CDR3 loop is CASSRTGGQETQYF. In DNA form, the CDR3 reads TGTGCCAGCAGTAGGACAGGGGGTCAAGAGACCCAGTACTTC.

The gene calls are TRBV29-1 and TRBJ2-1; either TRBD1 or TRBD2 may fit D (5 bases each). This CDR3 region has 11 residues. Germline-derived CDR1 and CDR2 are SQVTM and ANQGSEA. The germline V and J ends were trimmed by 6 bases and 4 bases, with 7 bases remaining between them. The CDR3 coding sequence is TGCAGCGTCGGGGCATACAATGAGCAGTTCTTC. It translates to CSVGAYNEQFF.